This T cell receptor (beta chain) was identified in a study of blood T cells in healthy people across ages. This clonotype showed up just a few times. Primers used in a second PCR of roughly 7 to 12 cycles were a sample-barcoded 5' primer and a J-beta primer mix. TCRdb recomputed calls from the 5' RACE reads with MiXCR, one row per CDR3 protein. The sample contains about 1.6 million distinct CDR3 sequences, 30% to 40% of which appear only once. Germline values: CDR1 SGHAT, CDR2 FQNNGV. This CDR3 spans 15 amino acids. V lost 1 base to trimming and J lost 8 bases, with 17 bases between them. The sample was blood. This clonotype was obtained from a woman in her 30s in good health. The chain uses TRBV11-2 and TRBJ1-2; D is perhaps TRBD1 (5 bases). Here the CDR3 reads CASSLGPGISEGYTF. The CDR3 DNA sequence: TGTGCCAGCAGCTTAGGCCCAGGGATTAGTGAAGGCTACACCTTC.